This T cell receptor (beta chain) came from a study of OX40 agonist ivuxolimab in advanced cancers. Study-level information: Ivuxolimab is a fully human IgG2 antibody that activates OX40 (CD134). Three individuals attained partial responses, comprising one hepatocellular carcinoma case and two cutaneous melanoma cases. Prior checkpoint blockade (anti-PD-1, anti-PD-L1 or anti-CTLA-4) was permitted; 35% to 50% had it.

Clones were sequenced by immunoSEQ multiplex PCR, and TCRdb holds only the in-frame ones, with some missing. The table shows tens of thousands of clones, with approximately 84% occurring only once. Germline V gene sequence: CDR1 LGHNA, CDR2 YSLEER. The CDR3 consists of 17 residues. V was pared by 0 bases and J by 3 bases, with 15 bases between. This TCR was recovered from an adult with an advanced solid tumor such as melanoma, head and neck, liver or kidney cancer. The material was CD4+ or CD8+ T cells sorted from blood, obtained in a trial of the OX40 agonist ivuxolimab. V is TRBV4-3 and J is TRBJ2-1; tentatively, D is TRBD2 (6 bases). CDR3 coding DNA: TGCGCCAGCAGCCAAGATTCGGGAACTAGCAACTACAATGAGCAGTTCTTC. It encodes CASSQDSGTSNYNEQFF.